A single sample gave rise to the 20 T cell receptor beta chains below, sequenced in a study of blood T cell repertoires in COVID-19 (dated by TCRdb to 2020 to 2022). The library was produced with the immunoSEQ multiplex PCR assay. Sourced from immuneACCESS, this table was stored by TCRdb with only in-frame sequences that have V and J called. A share of the clones is absent; for the studies checked, an unresolved V gene accounts for under half, and the remainder has no known explanation. Present in this sample are 250,000 to 350,000 clones, about nine tenths of which were seen just once. The ten largest clones add up to 6% to 7% of the sample. Material: peripheral blood. The receptor source for this set is a woman in her 30s with COVID-19, enrolled during active disease.

The V call is TRBV7-8, the J call TRBJ1-2; TRBD1 might be the D (5 bases). V lost 1 base to trimming and J lost 3 bases, with 6 bases between them. The CDR3 is 13 amino acids. CDR1 is SGHVS and CDR2 is FQNEAQ in the germline V gene. The CDR3, as DNA: TGTGCCAGCAGCTTAGAGGGGTACTATGGCTACACCTTC. Translating it yields CASSLEGYYGYTF.

V usage is TRBV3-1 (or the pseudogene TRBV3-2) and J usage is TRBJ2-7, with 12 bases lining up with TRBD2. From germline, CDR1 is LGHDT and CDR2 YNNKEL (reference sequence). The CDR3 sequence is 15 residues long. V dropped 5 bases and J dropped 4; count of bases not matched to a gene: 6. The CDR3, as DNA: TGTGCCAGCAGCTATACTAGCGGGAGGTCGTACGAGCAGTACTTC. It codes for CASSYTSGRSYEQYF.

This chain joins TRBV15 and TRBJ2-7; TRBD1 matches 11 bases. This CDR3 spans 17 amino acids. With V trimmed by 3 bases and J by 6 bases, 13 bases remained unmatched. Germline CDR1 LNHNV, CDR2 YYDKDF (reference sequence). The CDR3 coding sequence is TGTGCCACCAGCAGCCGGGACAGGGGGACCCCAAGGGGCGAGCAGTACTTC. Its protein is CATSSRDRGTPRGEQYF.

The rearrangement uses TRBV5-4 and TRBJ2-7; the D gene is possibly TRBD2 (5 bases). The CDR3 totals 15 residues. V was shortened by 5 bases and J by 0 bases, with 15 bases between the two germline ends. The V gene's germline CDR1 is SGHNT and CDR2 YYREEE (reference sequence). The CDR3, as DNA: TGTGCCAGCAGTGGCGCGCGGGCCTCCTCCTACGAGCAGTACTTC. Residues: CASSGARASSYEQYF.

The J gene is TRBJ2-7, the V gene TRBV30, with D maybe TRBD2 (6 bases). Germline CDR1 GTSNPN, CDR2 SVGIG (reference sequence). V was clipped by 3 bases and J by 2 bases, with 17 bases between them. CDR3 length equals 15 residues. Here the CDR3 reads CAWSEGTDSTYEQYF. The CDR3 DNA follows: TGTGCCTGGAGCGAGGGGACTGACTCTACCTACGAGCAGTACTTC.

This chain joins TRBV6-5 and TRBJ2-7, with unresolved D. With 5 bases removed from V and 0 bases from J, the gap between germline ends came to 8 bases. Germline V CDR1 and CDR2: MNHEY, SVGAGI. The CDR3 is 13 residues long. In DNA form, the CDR3 reads TGTGCCAGCAGTCCCGGTCCCTCCTACGAGCAGTACTTC. Translated, it gives CASSPGPSYEQYF.

The chain has TRBV18 and TRBJ1-4, with D perhaps TRBD1 (6 bases). V was cut by 3 bases and J by 7 bases, with 12 bases left in between. This CDR3 is built from 14 residues. From germline, CDR1 is KGHSH and CDR2 LQKENI. DNA for the CDR3: TGTGCCAGCTCACCCCAGGGGTTGAGTGAAAAACTGTTTTTT. It codes for CASSPQGLSEKLFF.

Written as DNA, the CDR3 is TGTGCCAGCAGCCAGGGACTAGAGACCGGGGAGCTGTTTTTT. This sequence encodes CASSQGLETGELFF. This chain joins TRBV14 and TRBJ2-2; 8 positions agree with TRBD2. From germline, CDR1 is SGHDN and CDR2 FVKESK. The CDR3 sequence is 14 residues long. Trimming cost V 3 bases and J 5 bases; bases outside gene matches: 2.

The V gene is TRBV5-6, the J gene TRBJ1-5; 11 nucleotides agree with TRBD1. The CDR3 contains 16 residues. Unmatched junction bases numbered 4, after V lost 3 bases and J lost 2 bases. In germline, CDR1 is SGHDT, CDR2 YYEEEE. The CDR3 DNA follows: TGTGCCAGCAGCTCGGGGACAGGGGGAGGCAATCAGCCCCAGCATTTT. The encoded protein is CASSSGTGGGNQPQHF.

The chain combines TRBV5-8 with TRBJ1-3, with D hard to call. Trimming shortened V by 4 bases and J by 4 bases, and 12 bases separated the two germline ends. Germline lookup yields CDR1 SGHTS and CDR2 YDEGEE. The CDR3 has 14 residues. The CDR3 sequence is CASSLRVIGNTIYF. The CDR3 nucleotides are TGTGCCAGCAGCCTACGGGTTATAGGAAACACCATATATTTT.

J is TRBJ2-7 and V is TRBV28, with TRBD1 matching over 9 bases. Germline CDR1 reads MDHEN; CDR2 reads SYDVKM. Trimming cost V 3 bases and J 4 bases; bases outside gene matches: 7. The CDR3 totals 15 residues. In nucleotides, the CDR3 is TGTGCCAGCAGTTTGCCAACGGGACAGGGTTACGAGCAGTACTTC. This encodes CASSLPTGQGYEQYF.

The rearrangement joins TRBV28 to TRBJ1-4; D is unresolved. The germline V gene has CDR1 MDHEN and CDR2 SYDVKM. The CDR3 totals 14 residues. With 4 bases removed from V and 3 bases from J, the gap between germline ends came to 9 bases. The CDR3 DNA sequence: TGTGCCAGCAGTTCCGGGATCTCTAATGAAAAACTGTTTTTT. As protein: CASSSGISNEKLFF.

V usage is TRBV7-2 and J usage is TRBJ2-7; 8 bases map to TRBD2. Germline lookup yields CDR1 SGHTA and CDR2 FQGNSA. The V and J ends lost 10 bases and 7 bases, in that order; junction bases with no gene match: 21. This CDR3 is 16 amino acids long. CDR3 loop: CATSDLAGNNPLEQYF. CDR3 bases: TGTGCCACCTCAGATTTAGCGGGAAATAACCCTCTAGAGCAGTACTTC.

The chain links TRBV7-2 to TRBJ2-5; 7 bases map to TRBD1. This CDR3 region has 16 residues. V was pared by 0 bases and J by 2 bases, with 6 bases of the junction left unmatched. Germline-derived CDR1 and CDR2 are SGHTA and FQGNSA. The CDR3 region has the DNA TGTGCCAGCAGCTTAGCGCCGGTGACAGGGCAAGAGACCCAGTACTTC. Residues: CASSLAPVTGQETQYF. Supplemented by reference TRBV7-2 and TRBJ2-5, the full variable domain reads GAGVSQSPSNKVTEKGKDVELRCDPISGHTALYWYRQSLGQGLEFLIYFQGNSAPDKSGLPSDRFSAERTGGSVSTLTIQRTQQEDSAVYLCASSLAPVTGQETQYFGPGTRLLVL.

This clone has just one count. V usage is TRBV30 and J usage is TRBJ1-3; D might be TRBD1 (6 bases). The germline V and J ends were trimmed by 1 base and 4 bases, with 14 bases remaining between them. CDR1 GTSNPN and CDR2 SVGIG come from the germline V gene (reference sequence). The CDR3 runs to 15 residues. The CDR3 DNA reads TGTGCCTGGAGTGGGGGCAGCACAGGGGGAAACACCATATATTTT. The encoded protein is CAWSGGSTGGNTIYF. Looking up the rest from reference TRBV30 and TRBJ1-3 gives the full variable domain: SQTIHQWPATLVQPVGSPLSLECTVEGTSNPNLYWYRQAAGRGLQLLFYSVGIGQISSEVPQNLSASRPQDRQFILSSKKLLLSDSGFYLCAWSGGSTGGNTIYFGEGSWLTVV.

This rearrangement joins TRBV27 to TRBJ2-4; TRBD1 matches at 9 bases. V lost 4 bases to trimming and J lost 1 base; unmatched junction nucleotides: 11. The germline CDR1 and CDR2 sequences are MNHEY and SMNVEV (reference sequence). This CDR3 has 18 amino acids. The CDR3 reads CASSSRTGASYAKNIQYF. The CDR3 bases are TGTGCCAGCAGTTCCCGGACAGGGGCCTCCTACGCCAAAAACATTCAGTACTTC.

The table lists this clone with a count of one. This chain joins TRBV27 and TRBJ1-1; D not certain. The CDR3 consists of 14 residues. In germline, CDR1 is MNHEY, CDR2 SMNVEV (reference sequence). V lost 2 bases, J lost 4 bases, and 11 bases lay in between. The CDR3 is CASSLTGIFTEAFF. CDR3 nucleotide sequence: TGTGCCAGCAGTTTAACCGGGATCTTCACTGAAGCTTTCTTT.

The chain employs TRBV15 and TRBJ2-7; 7 positions agree with TRBD2. The CDR3 extends over 12 amino acids. CDR1 LNHNV and CDR2 YYDKDF come from the germline V gene (reference sequence). Trimming at V came to 5 bases and at J to 2 bases, leaving 0 bases not matched to a gene. The CDR3 region is CATSAGAYEQYF. In DNA form, the CDR3 reads TGTGCCACCAGCGCGGGAGCCTACGAGCAGTACTTC.

This chain links TRBV19 with TRBJ2-7, with 7 nucleotides matching TRBD1. V was clipped by 7 bases and J by 0 bases; unmatched bases: 3. The CDR3 is made up of 13 amino acids. Germline V CDR1 and CDR2: LNHDA, SQIVND (reference sequence). CDR3 coding DNA: TGTGCCAGTAAACAGGGGAGCTCCTACGAGCAGTACTTC. It is translated as CASKQGSSYEQYF.

The V gene is TRBV6-6, the J gene TRBJ2-7, with no clear D. V gave up 2 bases and J gave up 2 bases, with 10 bases separating them. The germline CDR1 and CDR2 sequences are MNHNY and SVGAGI (reference sequence). This CDR3 spans 14 amino acids. The CDR3 reads CASSYTVAPYEQYF. The CDR3 DNA reads as TGTGCCAGCAGTTACACGGTCGCCCCCTACGAGCAGTACTTC.